The present T cell receptor (beta chain) was sequenced within a study of low-dose radiotherapy and immunotherapy resistance in tumors. The wider study: Fractions of 1 Gy went to Cohort 2 every two weeks, for 13 Gy over 26 weeks. Ipilimumab 1 mg/kg every six weeks, together with nivolumab 240 mg every two weeks, was given intravenously to patients.

The time point was: before trial treatment. Administered to the donors were nivolumab, ipilimumab, aspirin, low-dose cyclophosphamide and low-dose radiotherapy. The V end lost 2 bases, the J end lost 2 bases, and 12 bases lay between the germline ends. The CDR3 runs to 15 residues. Alpha- and beta-chain coverage of first-strand cDNA came from TRAV- and TRBV-specific primers. The authors ran around 20 PCR cycles to amplify TCRs with a constant-region primer and V-primer adapter. In vitro transcription served to amplify the mRNA that had been isolated. TCRdb reanalysed the reads using MiXCR and keeps one entry per CDR3 protein. The table has around 64,000 distinct CDR3 sequences, 26% seen once.

This specimen was PBMCs, taken before treatment. This TCR was recovered from a male donor with rectosigmoid adenocarcinoma. The gene calls are TRBV12-3 or TRBV12-4 and TRBJ2-5; weak D call: TRBD2 (5 bases). The CDR3 sequence is CASSLFLASQETQYF. Written as DNA, the CDR3 is TGTGCCAGCAGTTTATTTCTAGCCTCTCAAGAGACCCAGTACTTC.